This T cell receptor (beta chain) comes out of a study of cytotoxic CD8 clonotypes in ibrutinib-treated CLL. Sequencing was designed to attain a depth spanning 1 in 200,000 to 1 in 1 million T cells. TCRdb's copy holds only in-frame clones and misses some; the assay was immunoSEQ multiplex PCR. The sample has some 10,000 clones, about four fifths seen once; the top ten hold more than 15%. The CDR3 is 13 residues long. Germline assignment: CDR1 SGHTA and CDR2 FQGTGA. V dropped 5 bases and J dropped 8; count of bases not matched to a gene: 1. The sample here was PBMCs, taken at disease progression, from a patient treated with ibrutinib. The sequence was collected from a human donor with chronic lymphocytic leukemia. The chain couples TRBV7-3 to TRBJ2-2, with 11 bases fitting TRBD2. The CDR3 reads CASSPSGRGELFF. CDR3 nucleotides: TGTGCCAGCAGCCCTAGCGGGAGGGGGGAGCTGTTTTTT.